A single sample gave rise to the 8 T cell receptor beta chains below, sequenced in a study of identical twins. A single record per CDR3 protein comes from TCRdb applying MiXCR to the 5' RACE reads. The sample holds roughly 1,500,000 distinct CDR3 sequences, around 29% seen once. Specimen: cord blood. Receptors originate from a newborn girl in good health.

This CDR3 reads CASSLVWTGGNEQFF. The CDR3 nucleotides read TGTGCCAGCAGCTTAGTATGGACAGGGGGCAATGAGCAGTTCTTC. The chain employs TRBV7-2 and TRBJ2-1, with 10 bases identical to TRBD1. Trimming removed 1 base from V and 6 bases from J; junction bases left unmatched: 3. Germline V lookup: CDR1 SGHTA, CDR2 FQGNSA. The CDR3 runs 15 residues. The full variable domain, rest sourced from reference TRBV7-2 and TRBJ2-1, is GAGVSQSPSNKVTEKGKDVELRCDPISGHTALYWYRQSLGQGLEFLIYFQGNSAPDKSGLPSDRFSAERTGGSVSTLTIQRTQQEDSAVYLCASSLVWTGGNEQFFGPGTRLTVL.

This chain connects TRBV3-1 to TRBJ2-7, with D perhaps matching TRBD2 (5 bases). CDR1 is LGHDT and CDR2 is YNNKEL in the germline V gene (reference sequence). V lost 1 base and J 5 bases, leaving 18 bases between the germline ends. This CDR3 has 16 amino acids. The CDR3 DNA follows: TGTGCCAGCAGCCAAGTCATCCGGGGATTATCCCACGAGCAGTACTTC. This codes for CASSQVIRGLSHEQYF.

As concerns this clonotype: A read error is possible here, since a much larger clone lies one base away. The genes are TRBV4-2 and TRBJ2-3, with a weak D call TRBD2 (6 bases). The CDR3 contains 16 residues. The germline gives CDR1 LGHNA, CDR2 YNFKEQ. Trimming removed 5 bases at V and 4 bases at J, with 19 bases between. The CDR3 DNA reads TGTGCCAGCAGCGGCCGGGACTTGAGAGGTGCAGATACGCAGTATTTT. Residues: CASSGRDLRGADTQYF.

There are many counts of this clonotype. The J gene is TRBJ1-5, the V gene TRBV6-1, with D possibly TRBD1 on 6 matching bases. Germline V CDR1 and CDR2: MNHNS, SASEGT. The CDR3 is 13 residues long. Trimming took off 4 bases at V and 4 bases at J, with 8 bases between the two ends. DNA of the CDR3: TGTGCCAGCAGTGGGACAGTTAATCAGCCCCAGCATTTT. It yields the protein CASSGTVNQPQHF.

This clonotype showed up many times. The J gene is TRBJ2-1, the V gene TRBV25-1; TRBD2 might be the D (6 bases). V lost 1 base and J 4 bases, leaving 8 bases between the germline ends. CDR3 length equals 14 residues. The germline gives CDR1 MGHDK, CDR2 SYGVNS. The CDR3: CASSESGGYNEQFF. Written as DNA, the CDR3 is TGTGCCAGCAGTGAATCTGGGGGGTACAATGAGCAGTTCTTC.

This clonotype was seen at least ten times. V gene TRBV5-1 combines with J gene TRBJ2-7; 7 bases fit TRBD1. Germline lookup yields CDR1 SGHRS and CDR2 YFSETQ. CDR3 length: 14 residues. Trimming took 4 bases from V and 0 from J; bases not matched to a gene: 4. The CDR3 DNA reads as TGCGCCAGCAGCATAGGACAGGCCTCCTACGAGCAGTACTTC. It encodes CASSIGQASYEQYF.

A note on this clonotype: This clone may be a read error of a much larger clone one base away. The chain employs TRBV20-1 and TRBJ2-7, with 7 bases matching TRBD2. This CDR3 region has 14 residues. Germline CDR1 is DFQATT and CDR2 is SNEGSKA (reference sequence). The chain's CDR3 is CGAPSSGNSYEQYF. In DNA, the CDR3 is TGCGGTGCCCCATCTAGCGGAAACTCCTACGAGCAGTACTTC.

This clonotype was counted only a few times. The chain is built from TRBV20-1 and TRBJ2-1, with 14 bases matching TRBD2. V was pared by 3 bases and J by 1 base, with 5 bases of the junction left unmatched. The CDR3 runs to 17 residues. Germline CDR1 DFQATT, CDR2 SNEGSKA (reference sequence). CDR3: CSARGTSGRPSYNEQFF. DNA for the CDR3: TGCAGTGCTAGGGGGACTAGCGGGAGACCTTCCTACAATGAGCAGTTCTTC.